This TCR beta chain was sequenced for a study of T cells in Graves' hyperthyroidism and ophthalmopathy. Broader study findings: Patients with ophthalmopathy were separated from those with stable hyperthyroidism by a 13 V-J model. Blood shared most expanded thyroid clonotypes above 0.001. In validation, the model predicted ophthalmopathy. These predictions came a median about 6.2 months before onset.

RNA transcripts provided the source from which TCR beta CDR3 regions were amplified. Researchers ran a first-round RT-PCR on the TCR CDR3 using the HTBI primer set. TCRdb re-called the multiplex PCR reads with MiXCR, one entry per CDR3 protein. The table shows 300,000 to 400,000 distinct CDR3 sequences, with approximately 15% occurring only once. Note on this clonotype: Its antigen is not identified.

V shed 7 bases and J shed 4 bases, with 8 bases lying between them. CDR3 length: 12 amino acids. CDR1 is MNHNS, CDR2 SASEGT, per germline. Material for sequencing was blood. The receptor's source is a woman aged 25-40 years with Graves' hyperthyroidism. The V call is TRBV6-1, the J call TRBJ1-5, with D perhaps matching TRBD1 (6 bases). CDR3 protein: CASITGNQPQHF. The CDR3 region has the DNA TGTGCCAGCATCACAGGGAATCAGCCCCAGCATTTT.